The clone carrying this T cell receptor (beta chain) was seen ten or more times. The sample belongs to a study of early T cells in non-severe SARS-CoV-2 infection. Attachment of unique molecular identifiers was made to individual cDNA molecules. In TCRdb, the 5' RACE reads were re-called with MiXCR into one record per CDR3 protein. The sample yields roughly 66,000 distinct CDR3 sequences, roughly 10% seen once. V was clipped by 3 bases and J by 2 bases; unmatched bases: 12. Germline V gene sequence: CDR1 LNHNV, CDR2 YYDKDF (reference sequence). The CDR3 totals 20 residues. Sequencing was performed on whole blood. This TCR was sampled from an adult who was a healthcare worker with PCR-confirmed SARS-CoV-2 infection or an uninfected control (not recorded which). The chain has TRBV15 and TRBJ2-5; 16 bases fit TRBD2. CDR3 sequence (DNA): TGTGCCACCAGCAGTGAACGCTTGGGACTAGCGGGAGGGGGGCAAGAGACCCAGTACTTC. This gives the protein CATSSERLGLAGGGQETQYF.